The entry that follows covers one TCR beta chain sequence. The data originate from a study of early T cells in non-severe SARS-CoV-2 infection. Individual cDNA molecules received unique molecular identifiers. MiXCR was run by TCRdb on the 5' RACE reads, yielding one entry per CDR3 protein. This sample has around 79,000 distinct CDR3 sequences, with about 10% found just once. The CDR3 consists of 13 residues. Per the germline V gene, CDR1 is DFQATT and CDR2 is SNEGSKA (reference sequence). The V end was cut by 3 bases, the J end by 3 bases, with 12 bases between. This TCR came from an adult who was a healthcare worker with PCR-confirmed SARS-CoV-2 infection or an uninfected control (not recorded which). The sample here was whole blood, taken at baseline. The chain couples TRBV20-1 to TRBJ2-7, with D unclear. The CDR3 loop reads CSASVAPRYEQYF. In nucleotides, the CDR3 is TGCAGTGCTAGTGTCGCTCCCCGCTACGAGCAGTACTTC.